This T cell receptor (beta chain) originates from a study of early T cells in non-severe SARS-CoV-2 infection. TCRdb processed the 5' RACE reads anew with MiXCR; each CDR3 protein has one entry. The profile shows 97,000 or so distinct CDR3 sequences, roughly 9.6% of them singletons. The V gene's germline CDR1 is SGHRS and CDR2 YFSETQ. The V and J ends lost 0 bases and 8 bases, in that order; junction bases with no gene match: 17. CDR3 size: 19 residues. This clonotype has a count of ten or more. This chain links TRBV5-1 with TRBJ2-1, with 10 positions matching TRBD2. The source is an adult who was a healthcare worker with PCR-confirmed SARS-CoV-2 infection or an uninfected control (not recorded which). The material was whole blood, obtained at baseline. In nucleotides, the CDR3 is TGCGCCAGCAGCTTGGCCAGGCTAGCGGGAGCTAGCTCCGGGGATGAGCAGTTCTTC. This gives the protein CASSLARLAGASSGDEQFF.